This T cell receptor beta chain is from a study of persistence of HIV-infected CD4 T cells. Study-wide results and caveats: TCRbeta richness was lower in CMV- and Gag-responding cells than in anti-CD3/anti-CD28-responding cells. Rare CMV-responding cells carrying HIV-1 proviruses were not analyzed separately for TCR.

Trimming stripped 0 bases from V and 4 bases from J, with 12 bases between. The CDR3 covers 15 residues. From germline, CDR1 is SEHNR and CDR2 FQNEAQ (reference sequence). This clone was seen only a few times. What it recognizes is unknown. Lysates of CMV-infected fibroblasts at approximately 10 ug/mL stimulated these cells. CD40L/CD69 double-negative CD45RO-high memory CD4+ T cells were collected. For at least 4 years, plasma HIV-1 RNA was undetectable (<50 copies/mL). Donors had CD4+ T cell counts above 400 cells/uL and were CMV-seropositive. Sequencing used immunoSEQ version 4 in survey mode. Clones were read by immunoSEQ multiplex PCR, and TCRdb kept only the in-frame ones, dropping some. The sample holds 35,000 to 40,000 clones; approximately 80% are singletons and the top ten take around 1.5%.

This chain links TRBV7-9 with TRBJ2-5; a weak D match, TRBD2 (5 bases). Sequenced here: CD4+ T cells sorted from PBMCs after roughly 18-hour stimulation, sampled from a patient who received antiretroviral therapy. The clonotype was recovered from an adult man with HIV who was CMV-seropositive. The CDR3 reads CASSLAGVLAETQYF. The CDR3 coding sequence is TGTGCCAGCAGCTTAGCCGGGGTCTTGGCAGAGACCCAGTACTTC. The full variable domain, its missing parts supplied by reference TRBV7-9 and TRBJ2-5, is DTGVSQNPRHKITKRGQNVTFRCDPISEHNRLYWYRQTLGQGPEFLTYFQNEAQLEKSRLLSDRFSAERPKGSFSTLEIQRTEQGDSAMYLCASSLAGVLAETQYFGPGTRLLVL.